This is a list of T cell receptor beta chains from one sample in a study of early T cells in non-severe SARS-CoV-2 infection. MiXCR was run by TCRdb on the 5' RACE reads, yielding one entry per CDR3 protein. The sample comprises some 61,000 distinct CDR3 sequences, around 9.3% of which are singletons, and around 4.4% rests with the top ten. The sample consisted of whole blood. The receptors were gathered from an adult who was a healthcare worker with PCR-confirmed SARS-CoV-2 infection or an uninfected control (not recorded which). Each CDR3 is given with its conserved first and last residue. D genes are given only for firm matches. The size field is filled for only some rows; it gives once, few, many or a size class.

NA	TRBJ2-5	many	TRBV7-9	TGTGCCAGCACCACAGGGGTAGCGGGGATAGAGACCCAGTACTTC	CASTTGVAGIETQYF
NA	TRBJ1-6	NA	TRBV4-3	TGCGCCAGCAGCCAAGCGGCCCCCGGGCTAAATTCACCCCTCCACTTT	CASSQAAPGLNSPLHF
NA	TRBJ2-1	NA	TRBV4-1	TGCGCCAGCAGCCAAGGATACAATGAGCAGTTCTTC	CASSQGYNEQFF
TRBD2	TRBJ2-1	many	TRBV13	TGTGCCAGCAGCTTATATCGCAGGGGTAGCGGGAGGGCCATCCTCGATGAGCAGTTCTTC	CASSLYRRGSGRAILDEQFF
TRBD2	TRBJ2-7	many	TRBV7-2	TGTGCCAGCAGCTCGGGACTAGCGGACCTCGAGCAGTACTTC	CASSSGLADLEQYF
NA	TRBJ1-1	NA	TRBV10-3	TGTGCCATCAGTGGCAGAAACACTGAAGCTTTCTTT	CAISGRNTEAFF
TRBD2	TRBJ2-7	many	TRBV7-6	TGTGCCAGCAGCTTAGATCCTAGCGGAGCCTACGAGCAGTACTTC	CASSLDPSGAYEQYF
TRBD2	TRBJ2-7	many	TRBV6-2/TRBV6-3	TGTGCCAGCAGCTGGACTAGCGGGAGTTACGAGCAGTACTTC	CASSWTSGSYEQYF
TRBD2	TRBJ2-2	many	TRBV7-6	TGTGCCAGCAGCCCAATCTCTAGCGGGGACCGCGGGGAGCTGTTTTTT	CASSPISSGDRGELFF
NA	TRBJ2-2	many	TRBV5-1	TGCGCCAGCAGCCCCCAGGGGAGCACCGGGGAGCTGTTTTTT	CASSPQGSTGELFF
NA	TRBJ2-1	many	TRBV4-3	TGCGCCAGCAAGGGCGGATTCGGCAATGAGCAGTTCTTC	CASKGGFGNEQFF
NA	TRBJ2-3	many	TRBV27	TGTGCCAGCTCCCTGGAGTGGGCCCGCACAGATACGCAGTATTTT	CASSLEWARTDTQYF
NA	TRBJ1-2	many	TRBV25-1	TGTGCCAGCAGGAGGGGACGTTCTGGCTACACCTTC	CASRRGRSGYTF
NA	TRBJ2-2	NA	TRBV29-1	TGCAGCGTTAGGACACAGAACACCGGGGAGCTGTTTTTT	CSVRTQNTGELFF
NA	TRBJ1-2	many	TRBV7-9	TGTGCCAGCAGCTTAGCCAGCAGCTATGGCTACACCTTC	CASSLASSYGYTF
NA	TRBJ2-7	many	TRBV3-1	TGTGCCAGCAGCCATCGGGCGAGACGGGTCTACGAGCAGTACTTC	CASSHRARRVYEQYF
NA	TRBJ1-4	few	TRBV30	TGTGCCTGGACCGCATCCAAGGGGGGGGAAAAACTGTTTTTT	CAWTASKGGEKLFF
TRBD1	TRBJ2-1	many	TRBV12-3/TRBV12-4	TGTGCCAGCAGTTGGGGAAAAAGAGGGGGCTCTAATGAGCAGTTCTTC	CASSWGKRGGSNEQFF
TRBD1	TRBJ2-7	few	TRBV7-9	TGTGCCAGCAGCTTAGGGGCAGGGGGCAACGAGCAGTACTTC	CASSLGAGGNEQYF
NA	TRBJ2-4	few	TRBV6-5	TGTGCCAGCAGTACAGGGGAGGCAAACATTCAGTACTTC	CASSTGEANIQYF
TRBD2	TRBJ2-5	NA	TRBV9	TGTGCCAGCAGTTTTGGACTAGCGGGATGGAAGACCCAGTACTTC	CASSFGLAGWKTQYF
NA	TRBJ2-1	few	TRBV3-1	TGTGCCAGCAGCCAAGATCTAGTAATTGGTGAGCAGTTCTTC	CASSQDLVIGEQFF
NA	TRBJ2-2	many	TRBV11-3	TGTGCCAGCAGCTCACCCCTGGGGGCGCTGGACACCGGGGAGCTGTTTTTT	CASSSPLGALDTGELFF
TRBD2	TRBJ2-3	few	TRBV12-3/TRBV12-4	TGTGCCAGCAGTTCCGCGGGAGATGGGACAGATACGCAGTATTTT	CASSSAGDGTDTQYF
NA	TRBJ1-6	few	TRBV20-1	TGCAGTGCTAAGGGACACTCCTATAATTCACCCCTCCACTTT	CSAKGHSYNSPLHF
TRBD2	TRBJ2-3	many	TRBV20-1	TGCAGTGCTGCGGGACTAGCGGGAGACGGCACTAGCACAGATACGCAGTATTTT	CSAAGLAGDGTSTDTQYF
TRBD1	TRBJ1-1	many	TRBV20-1	TGCAGTGCTACTCAGGGGGTACAGGGTATCACTGAAGCTTTCTTT	CSATQGVQGITEAFF